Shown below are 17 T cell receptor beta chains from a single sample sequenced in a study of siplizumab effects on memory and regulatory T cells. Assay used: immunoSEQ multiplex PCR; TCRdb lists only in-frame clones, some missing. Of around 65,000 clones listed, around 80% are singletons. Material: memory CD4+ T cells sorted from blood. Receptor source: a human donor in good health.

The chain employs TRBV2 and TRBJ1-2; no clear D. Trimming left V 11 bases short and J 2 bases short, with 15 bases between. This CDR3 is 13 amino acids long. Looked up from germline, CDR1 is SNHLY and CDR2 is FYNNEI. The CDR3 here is CAGSLDSNYGYTF. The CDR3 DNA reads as TGTGCCGGATCATTAGATTCAAACTATGGCTACACCTTC.

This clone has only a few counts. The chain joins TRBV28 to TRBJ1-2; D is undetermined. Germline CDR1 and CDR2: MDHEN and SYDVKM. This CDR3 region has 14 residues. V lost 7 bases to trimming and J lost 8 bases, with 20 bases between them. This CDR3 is CASTGVETNAGYTF. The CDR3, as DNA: TGTGCCAGCACCGGGGTCGAAACCAATGCGGGCTACACCTTC.

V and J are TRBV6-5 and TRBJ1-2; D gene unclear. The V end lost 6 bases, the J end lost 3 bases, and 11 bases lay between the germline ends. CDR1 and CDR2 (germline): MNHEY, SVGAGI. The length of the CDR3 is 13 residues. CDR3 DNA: TGTGCCAGCAGCTTCGGGCAGTACTATGGCTACACCTTC. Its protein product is CASSFGQYYGYTF.

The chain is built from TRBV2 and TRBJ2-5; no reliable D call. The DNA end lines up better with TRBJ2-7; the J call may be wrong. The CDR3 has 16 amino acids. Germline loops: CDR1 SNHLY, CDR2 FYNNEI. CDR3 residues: CASSDEIWAGFYEQYF. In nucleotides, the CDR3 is TGTGCCAGCAGTGATGAAATTTGGGCAGGTTTCTACGAGCAGTACTTC.

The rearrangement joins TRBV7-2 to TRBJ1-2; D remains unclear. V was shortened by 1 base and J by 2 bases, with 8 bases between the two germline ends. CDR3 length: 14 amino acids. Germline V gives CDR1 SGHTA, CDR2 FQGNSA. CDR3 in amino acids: CASSLGGSNYGYTF. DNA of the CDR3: TGTGCCAGCAGCTTAGGCGGCAGCAACTATGGCTACACCTTC.

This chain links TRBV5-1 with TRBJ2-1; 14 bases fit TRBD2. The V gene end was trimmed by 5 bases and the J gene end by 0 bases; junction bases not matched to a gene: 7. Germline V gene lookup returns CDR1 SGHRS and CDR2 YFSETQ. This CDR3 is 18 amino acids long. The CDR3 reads CASRTSGGAMSSYNEQFF. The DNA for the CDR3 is TGCGCCAGCAGGACTAGCGGGGGGGCTATGAGCTCCTACAATGAGCAGTTCTTC.

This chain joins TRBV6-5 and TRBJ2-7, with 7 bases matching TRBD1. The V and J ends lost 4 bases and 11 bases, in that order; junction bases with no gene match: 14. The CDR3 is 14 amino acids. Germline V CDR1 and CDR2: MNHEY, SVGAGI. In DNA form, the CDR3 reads TGTGCCAGCAGTTCCGGGACAGTGTTGAGGGATGAGTACTTC. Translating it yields CASSSGTVLRDEYF.

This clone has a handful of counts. The CDR3 loop reads CSVGPNSGNTIYF. Written as DNA, the CDR3 is TGCAGCGTTGGACCGAACTCTGGAAACACCATATATTTT. The chain employs TRBV29-1 and TRBJ1-3; D is undetermined. Trimming took off 4 bases at V and 0 bases at J, with 7 bases between the two ends. The CDR3 spans 13 residues. Per germline, CDR1 SQVTM and CDR2 ANQGSEA.

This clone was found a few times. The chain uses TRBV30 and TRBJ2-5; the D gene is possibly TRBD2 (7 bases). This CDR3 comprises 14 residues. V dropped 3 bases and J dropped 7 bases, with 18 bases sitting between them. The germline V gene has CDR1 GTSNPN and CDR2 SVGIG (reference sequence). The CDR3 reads CAWRGGRGIGTQYF. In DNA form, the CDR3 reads TGTGCCTGGAGGGGGGGGCGGGGTATAGGGACCCAGTACTTC.

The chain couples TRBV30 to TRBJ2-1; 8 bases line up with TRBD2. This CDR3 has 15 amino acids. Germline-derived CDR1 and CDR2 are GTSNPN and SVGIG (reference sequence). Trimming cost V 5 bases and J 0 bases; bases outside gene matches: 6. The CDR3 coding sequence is TGTGCCTGGCAAAAAGCGGGGGCCTCCTACAATGAGCAGTTCTTC. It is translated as CAWQKAGASYNEQFF.

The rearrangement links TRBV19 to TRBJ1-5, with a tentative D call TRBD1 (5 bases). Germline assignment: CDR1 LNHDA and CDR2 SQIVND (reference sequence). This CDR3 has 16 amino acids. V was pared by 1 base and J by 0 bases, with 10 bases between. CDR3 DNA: TGTGCCAGTAGTATAGGCGGGACTTATAGCAATCAGCCCCAGCATTTT. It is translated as CASSIGGTYSNQPQHF.

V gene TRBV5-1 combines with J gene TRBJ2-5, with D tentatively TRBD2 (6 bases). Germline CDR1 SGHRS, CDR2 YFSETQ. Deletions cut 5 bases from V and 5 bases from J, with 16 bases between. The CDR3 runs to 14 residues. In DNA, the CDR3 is TGCGCCAGCAGTCGGGACTCTAGTATCGAGACCCAGTACTTC. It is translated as CASSRDSSIETQYF.

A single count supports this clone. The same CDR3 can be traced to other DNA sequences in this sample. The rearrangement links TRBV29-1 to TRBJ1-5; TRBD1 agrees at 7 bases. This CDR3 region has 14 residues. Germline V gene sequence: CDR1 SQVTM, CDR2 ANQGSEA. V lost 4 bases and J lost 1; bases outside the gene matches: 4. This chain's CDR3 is CSVGGGRSNQPQHF. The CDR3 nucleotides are TGCAGCGTTGGAGGGGGCAGAAGCAATCAGCCCCAGCATTTT. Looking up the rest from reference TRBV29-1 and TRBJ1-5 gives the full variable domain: SAVISQKPSRDICQRGTSLTIQCQVDSQVTMMFWYRQQPGQSLTLIATANQGSEATYESGFVIDKFPISRPNLTFSTLTVSNMSPEDSSIYLCSVGGGRSNQPQHFGDGTRLSIL.

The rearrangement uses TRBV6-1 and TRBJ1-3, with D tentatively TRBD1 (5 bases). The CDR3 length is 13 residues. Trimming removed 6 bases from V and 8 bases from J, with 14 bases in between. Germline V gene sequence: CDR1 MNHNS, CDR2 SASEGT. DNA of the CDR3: TGTGCCAGCAGCTCGGGCAGGGCGGACACCATATATTTT. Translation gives CASSSGRADTIYF.

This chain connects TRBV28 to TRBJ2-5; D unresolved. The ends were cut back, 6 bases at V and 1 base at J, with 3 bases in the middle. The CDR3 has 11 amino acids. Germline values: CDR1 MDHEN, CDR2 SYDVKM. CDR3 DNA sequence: TGTGCCAGCAGGAGCCAAGAGACCCAGTACTTC. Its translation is CASRSQETQYF.

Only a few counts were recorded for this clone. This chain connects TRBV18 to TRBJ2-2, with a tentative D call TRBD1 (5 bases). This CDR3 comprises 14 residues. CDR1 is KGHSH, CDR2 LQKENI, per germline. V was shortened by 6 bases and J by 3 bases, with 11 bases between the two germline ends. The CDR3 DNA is TGTGCCAGCTCTCCCTCCAGGGACACCGGGGAGCTGTTTTTT. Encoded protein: CASSPSRDTGELFF.

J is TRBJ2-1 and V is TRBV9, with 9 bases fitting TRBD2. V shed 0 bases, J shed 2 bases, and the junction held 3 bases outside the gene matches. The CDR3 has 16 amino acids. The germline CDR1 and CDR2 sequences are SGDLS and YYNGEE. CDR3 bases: TGTGCCAGCAGCGTAGCAGGCGGGGGGGCCTACAATGAGCAGTTCTTC. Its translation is CASSVAGGGAYNEQFF.